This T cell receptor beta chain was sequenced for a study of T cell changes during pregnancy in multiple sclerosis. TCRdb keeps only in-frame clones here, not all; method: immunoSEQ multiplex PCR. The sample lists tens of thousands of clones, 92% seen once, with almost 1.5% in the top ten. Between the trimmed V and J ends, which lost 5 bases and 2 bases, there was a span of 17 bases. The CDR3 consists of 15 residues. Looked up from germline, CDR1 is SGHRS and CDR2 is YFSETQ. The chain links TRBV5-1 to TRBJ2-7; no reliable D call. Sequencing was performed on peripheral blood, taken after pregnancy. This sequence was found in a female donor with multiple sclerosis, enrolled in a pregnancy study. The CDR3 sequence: CASRFSVNIPYEQYF. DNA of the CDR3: TGCGCCAGCAGGTTCAGCGTGAATATCCCCTACGAGCAGTACTTC.